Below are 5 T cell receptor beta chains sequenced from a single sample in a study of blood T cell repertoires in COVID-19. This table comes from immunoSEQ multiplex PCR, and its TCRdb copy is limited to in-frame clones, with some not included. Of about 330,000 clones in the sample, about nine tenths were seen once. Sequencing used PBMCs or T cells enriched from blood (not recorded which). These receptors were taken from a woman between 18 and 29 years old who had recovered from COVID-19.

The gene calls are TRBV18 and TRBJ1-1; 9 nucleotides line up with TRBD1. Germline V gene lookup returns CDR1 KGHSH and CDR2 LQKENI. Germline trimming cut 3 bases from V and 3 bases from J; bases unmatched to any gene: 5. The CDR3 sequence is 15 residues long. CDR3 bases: TGTGCCAGCTCACCCCGCCGGACAGGGGACACTGAAGCTTTCTTT. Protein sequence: CASSPRRTGDTEAFF.

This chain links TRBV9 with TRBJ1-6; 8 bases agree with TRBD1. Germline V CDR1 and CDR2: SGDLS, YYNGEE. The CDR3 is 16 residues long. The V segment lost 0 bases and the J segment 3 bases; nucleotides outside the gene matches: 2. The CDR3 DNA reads TGTGCCAGCAGCGTAGAGGACAGGGTCTATAATTCACCCCTCCACTTT. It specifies CASSVEDRVYNSPLHF. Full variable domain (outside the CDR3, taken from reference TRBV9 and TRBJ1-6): DSGVTQTPKHLITATGQRVTLRCSPRSGDLSVYWYQQSLDQGLQFLIQYYNGEERAKGNILERFSAQQFPDLHSELNLSSLELGDSALYFCASSVEDRVYNSPLHFGNGTRLTVT.

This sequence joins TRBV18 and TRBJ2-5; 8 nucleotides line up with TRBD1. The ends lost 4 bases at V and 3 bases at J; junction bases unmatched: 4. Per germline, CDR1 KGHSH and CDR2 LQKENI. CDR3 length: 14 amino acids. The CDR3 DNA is TGTGCCAGCTCACGAACGACAGGGGAAGAGACCCAGTACTTC. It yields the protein CASSRTTGEETQYF. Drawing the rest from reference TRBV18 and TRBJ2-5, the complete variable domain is NAGVMQNPRHLVRRRGQEARLRCSPMKGHSHVYWYRQLPEEGLKFMVYLQKENIIDESGMPKERFSAEFPKEGPSILRIQQVVRGDSAAYFCASSRTTGEETQYFGPGTRLLVL.

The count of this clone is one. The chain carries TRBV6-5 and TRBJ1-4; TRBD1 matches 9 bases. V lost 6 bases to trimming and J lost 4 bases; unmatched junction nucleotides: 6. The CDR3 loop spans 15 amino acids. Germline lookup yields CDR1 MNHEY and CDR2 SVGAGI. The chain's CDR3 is CASSVHRGLNEKLFF. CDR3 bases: TGTGCCAGCAGCGTGCACAGGGGGCTTAATGAAAAACTGTTTTTT.

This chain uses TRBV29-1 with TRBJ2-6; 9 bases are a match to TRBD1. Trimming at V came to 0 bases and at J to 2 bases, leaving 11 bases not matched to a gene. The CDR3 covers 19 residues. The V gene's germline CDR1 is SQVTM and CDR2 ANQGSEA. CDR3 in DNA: TGCAGCGTTGAAGATTACCCCGGGACAGGGATACCTGGGGCCAACGTCCTGACTTTC. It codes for CSVEDYPGTGIPGANVLTF.